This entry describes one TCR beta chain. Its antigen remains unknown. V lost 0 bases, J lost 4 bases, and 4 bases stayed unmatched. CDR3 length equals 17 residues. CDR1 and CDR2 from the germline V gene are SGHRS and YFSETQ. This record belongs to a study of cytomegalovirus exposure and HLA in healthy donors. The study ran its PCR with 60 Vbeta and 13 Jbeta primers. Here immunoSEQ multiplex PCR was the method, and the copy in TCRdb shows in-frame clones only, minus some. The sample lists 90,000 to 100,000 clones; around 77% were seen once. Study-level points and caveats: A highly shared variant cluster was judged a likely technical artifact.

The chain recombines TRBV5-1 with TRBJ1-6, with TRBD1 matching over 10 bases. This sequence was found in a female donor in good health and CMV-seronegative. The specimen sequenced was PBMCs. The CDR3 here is CASSLGDRGPYNSPLHF. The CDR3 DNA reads TGCGCCAGCAGCTTGGGGGACAGGGGCCCTTATAATTCACCCCTCCACTTT.